This passage covers 21 T cell receptor beta chains from one sample sequenced in a study of blood T cell repertoires in COVID-19. Sequencing was performed with immunoSEQ multiplex PCR; in TCRdb, only in-frame clones are kept and a portion is missing. The repertoire holds some 140,000 clones, with 85% to 90% as singletons. Sequenced input: peripheral blood. The source of these receptors is a man between 65 and 85 years old with active COVID-19.

Here the CDR3 DNA reads TGTGCCAGCAGCTTGGGGGGCAGGATTAATTCACCCCTCCACTTT. Residues: CASSLGGRINSPLHF. The V gene is TRBV5-6, the J gene TRBJ1-6, with a tentative D call TRBD1 (5 bases). The V and J ends lost 0 bases and 6 bases respectively, with 10 bases between them. The CDR3 sequence is 15 residues long. CDR1 is SGHDT, CDR2 YYEEEE, per germline.

J is TRBJ2-3 and V is TRBV7-3; D is unresolved. V was trimmed by 5 bases and J by 6 bases, leaving 12 bases between them. Germline loops: CDR1 SGHTA, CDR2 FQGTGA. This CDR3 region has 13 residues. The CDR3 sequence is CASSPRYADTQYF. The DNA of the CDR3 is TGTGCCAGCAGCCCACGCTATGCGGATACGCAGTATTTT.

The sample holds one count of this clone. The rearrangement joins TRBV28 to TRBJ1-5, with D unresolved. V lost 4 bases, J lost 9 bases, and 10 bases lay in between. CDR1 and CDR2 (germline): MDHEN, SYDVKM. The CDR3 spans 12 residues. The CDR3, as DNA: TGTGCCAGCAGTTCCACCTCGGGGCCCCAGCATTTT. It translates to CASSSTSGPQHF. Based on the CDR3 plus reference TRBV28 and TRBJ1-5, the full variable domain is DVKVTQSSRYLVKRTGEKVFLECVQDMDHENMFWYRQDPGLGLRLIYFSYDVKMKEKGDIPEGYSVSREKKERFSLILESASTNQTSMYLCASSSTSGPQHFGDGTRLSIL.

The chain links TRBV2 to TRBJ2-7; the D gene is possibly TRBD2 (5 bases). V was cut by 8 bases and J by 4 bases, with 12 bases left in between. Germline CDR1 reads SNHLY; CDR2 reads FYNNEI. The length of the CDR3 is 12 residues. CDR3 in amino acids: CASQERNYEQYF. The CDR3 coding sequence is TGTGCCAGCCAGGAGCGGAATTACGAGCAGTACTTC.

The V and J genes are TRBV19 and TRBJ1-1; D is undetermined. V was trimmed by 0 bases and J by 5 bases, leaving 13 bases between them. Germline lookup yields CDR1 LNHDA and CDR2 SQIVND (reference sequence). This CDR3 is built from 15 residues. The CDR3 bases are TGTGCCAGTAGTATAGAAGCATTCGGAGGGACTGAAGCTTTCTTT. Protein sequence: CASSIEAFGGTEAFF.

The count of this clone is one. This CDR3 reads CASSAGEQGATGELFF. The DNA for the CDR3 is TGTGCCAGCAGCGCCGGGGAACAGGGGGCGACCGGGGAGCTGTTTTTT. This chain connects TRBV9 to TRBJ2-2, with TRBD1 identical over 9 bases. The V and J ends lost 3 bases and 5 bases, in that order; junction bases with no gene match: 8. Germline CDR1 SGDLS, CDR2 YYNGEE. The CDR3 extends over 16 amino acids.

This clone has a single count. V gene TRBV11-2 combines with J gene TRBJ1-2; unclear D gene. Trimming took off 1 base at V and 2 bases at J, with 14 bases between the two ends. The germline gives CDR1 SGHAT, CDR2 FQNNGV. The CDR3 consists of 16 residues. The CDR3 region has the DNA TGTGCCAGCAGCTTAGGGTGGGGAGGTGACAACTATGGCTACACCTTC. Residues: CASSLGWGGDNYGYTF. Based on the CDR3 plus reference TRBV11-2 and TRBJ1-2, the full variable domain is EAGVAQSPRYKIIEKRQSVAFWCNPISGHATLYWYQQILGQGPKLLIQFQNNGVVDDSQLPKDRFSAERLKGVDSTLKIQPAKLEDSAVYLCASSLGWGGDNYGYTFGSGTRLTVV.

The rearrangement joins TRBV19 to TRBJ2-7, with a tentative D call TRBD1 (5 bases). This CDR3 region has 15 residues. The germline V and J ends were trimmed by 4 bases and 6 bases, with 19 bases remaining between them. Germline-derived CDR1 and CDR2 are LNHDA and SQIVND (reference sequence). CDR3 bases: TGTGCCAGTAGTACCGAACTTCGACAGTGGTCCGAGCAGTACTTC. Translation gives CASSTELRQWSEQYF.

This clone appeared once. CDR3 protein: CASSLLGRGGNTEAFF. DNA of the CDR3: TGTGCCAGCAGTTTATTGGGCCGGGGGGGGAACACTGAAGCTTTCTTT. V usage is TRBV28 and J usage is TRBJ1-1; D possibly corresponds to TRBD1 (5 bases). The CDR3 is 16 amino acids. Germline V gene lookup returns CDR1 MDHEN and CDR2 SYDVKM. The germline V and J ends were trimmed by 1 base and 1 base, with 13 bases remaining between them.

The CDR3 is CASSLGVAGLNEKLFF. CDR3 DNA: TGTGCCAGCAGCCTGGGTGTGGCAGGGCTTAATGAAAAACTGTTTTTT. This sequence joins TRBV7-9 and TRBJ1-4; the D gene is possibly TRBD1 (5 bases). V lost 5 bases and J lost 4, with 17 bases in between. Per the germline V gene, CDR1 is SEHNR and CDR2 is FQNEAQ (reference sequence). The CDR3 runs 16 residues.

This chain connects TRBV5-8 to TRBJ2-5, with TRBD2 matching 14 bases. With V trimmed by 4 bases and J by 3 bases, 8 bases remained unmatched. Looked up from germline, CDR1 is SGHTS and CDR2 is YDEGEE. This CDR3 has 17 residues. The CDR3 here is CASSRLAGGLREETQYF. Written as DNA, the CDR3 is TGTGCCAGCAGCCGACTAGCGGGAGGGCTAAGGGAAGAGACCCAGTACTTC.

This clone was observed once. The genes are TRBV2 and TRBJ2-1; D is unclear. The V gene lost 2 bases and the J gene lost 0 bases, with 8 bases spanning the gap. Looked up from germline, CDR1 is SNHLY and CDR2 is FYNNEI. The CDR3 is 15 residues long. CDR3 in amino acids: CASSERRNSYNEQFF. The CDR3 nucleotides are TGTGCCAGCAGTGAAAGGCGGAACTCCTACAATGAGCAGTTCTTC.

The chain combines TRBV3-1 (or the pseudogene TRBV3-2) with TRBJ2-7; 12 positions match TRBD2. The germline gives CDR1 LGHDT, CDR2 YNNKEL (reference sequence). Unmatched junction bases numbered 10, after V lost 4 bases and J lost 6 bases. This CDR3 spans 16 amino acids. The CDR3 spells CASSPLGLAGGLEQYF. The CDR3 DNA follows: TGTGCCAGCAGCCCTCTCGGGCTAGCGGGAGGGCTCGAGCAGTACTTC.

J is TRBJ2-3 and V is TRBV7-2, with 14 bases aligning to TRBD2. This CDR3 spans 16 amino acids. From germline, CDR1 is SGHTA and CDR2 FQGNSA. V trimming: 4 bases; J trimming: 2 bases; junction bases outside the gene matches: 2. The CDR3 region has the DNA TGTGCCAGCAGCTCGACTAGCGGGAGGGCCACAGATACGCAGTATTTT. It yields the protein CASSSTSGRATDTQYF.

This chain connects TRBV4-3 to TRBJ1-4, with 10 bases lining up with TRBD1. The V and J ends lost 3 bases and 5 bases, in that order; junction bases with no gene match: 3. The CDR3 is 15 amino acids. The germline V gene has CDR1 LGHNA and CDR2 YSLEER. CDR3: CASSQEGQGNEKLFF. For the CDR3, the DNA is TGCGCCAGCAGCCAGGAGGGACAGGGGAATGAAAAACTGTTTTTT.

The chain employs TRBV13 and TRBJ2-5; D unclear. The CDR3 runs 11 residues. Trimming took 4 bases from V and 4 from J, leaving 4 bases between them. CDR1 and CDR2 from the germline V gene are PRHDT and FYEKMQ (reference sequence). The CDR3 spells CASSSGETQYF. The CDR3 DNA reads TGTGCCAGCAGCTCGGGAGAGACCCAGTACTTC.

V and J are TRBV25-1 and TRBJ1-2, with D perhaps matching TRBD1 (6 bases). CDR1 is MGHDK, CDR2 SYGVNS, per germline. Trimming removed 5 bases from V and 4 bases from J, with 14 bases in between. The CDR3 covers 14 residues. In DNA form, the CDR3 reads TGTGCCAGCAGTAAGGGGGACACAAGCTATGGCTACACCTTC. This codes for CASSKGDTSYGYTF.

This clone has a single count. The V and J genes are TRBV6-2 or TRBV6-3 and TRBJ2-1; unclear D gene. This CDR3 has 12 residues. Germline assignment: CDR1 MNHEY and CDR2 SVGEGT. The V end lost 0 bases, the J end lost 7 bases, and 4 bases lay between the germline ends. The CDR3 spells CASSYSRNEQFF. Written as DNA, the CDR3 is TGTGCCAGCAGTTACTCGAGGAATGAGCAGTTCTTC.

The CDR3 nucleotides are TGTGCCAGCAGAGTGACAGGGGGAACCGGGGAGCTGTTTTTT. It yields the protein CASRVTGGTGELFF. V gene TRBV28 combines with J gene TRBJ2-2, with 9 bases fitting TRBD1. The CDR3 has 14 amino acids. Germline V gene lookup returns CDR1 MDHEN and CDR2 SYDVKM. V gave up 6 bases and J gave up 5 bases; unmatched junction bases: 4.

The chain employs TRBV5-6 and TRBJ2-2; D is possibly TRBD2 (6 bases). Trimming took off 4 bases at V and 2 bases at J, with 9 bases between the two ends. The CDR3 sequence is 14 residues long. From germline, CDR1 is SGHDT and CDR2 YYEEEE. As DNA, the CDR3 is TGTGCCAGCAGCCTGGGACTTAACACCGGGGAGCTGTTTTTT. Residues: CASSLGLNTGELFF.

The chain joins TRBV5-4 to TRBJ2-7; 7 nucleotides match TRBD1. CDR1 is SGHNT and CDR2 is YYREEE in the germline V gene (reference sequence). The CDR3 consists of 14 residues. Losses at the gene ends were 5 bases for V and 7 bases for J; bases not matched to a gene: 12. CDR3 region: CASSKAGTAREQYF. In DNA form, the CDR3 reads TGTGCCAGCAGTAAAGCAGGGACAGCACGAGAGCAGTACTTC.